A selection of T cell receptor beta chains follows, all from one sample in a study of T cell changes during pregnancy in multiple sclerosis. Sequencing used immunoSEQ multiplex PCR; TCRdb keeps in-frame clones, though not all of them. This sample carries 40,000 to 45,000 clones, just over 90% of them seen once, and the ten largest clones take 0.5% to 0.75%. Sample: CD4+ T cells from peripheral blood mononuclear cells, taken in the third trimester of pregnancy. The source of these receptors is a female donor with multiple sclerosis, enrolled in a pregnancy study. Each CDR3 is given with its conserved first and last residue. Each record gives: J gene, D gene, V gene, clone size, CDR3 protein, CDR3 DNA. D genes are given only for firm matches. Some rows have no size entry. The others give once, few or many, or a class for an expanded clone.

TRBJ2-1	TRBD2	TRBV10-3	NA	CAISAITSGVKVSYNEQFF	TGTGCCATCAGTGCGATCACTAGCGGGGTGAAAGTCTCCTACAATGAGCAGTTCTTC
TRBJ1-2	NA	TRBV29-1	NA	CSVETGNYGYTF	TGCAGCGTTGAAACAGGGAACTATGGCTACACCTTC
TRBJ2-5	NA	TRBV6-6	NA	CASSSHGVGETQYF	TGTGCCAGCAGTTCTCACGGGGTAGGGGAGACCCAGTACTTC
TRBJ2-2	NA	TRBV19	NA	CASSIEFGSPGELFF	TGTGCCAGTAGTATAGAGTTTGGGAGTCCCGGGGAGCTGTTTTTT
TRBJ1-6	NA	TRBV2	NA	CASSEVEAISPLHF	TGTGCCAGCAGTGAGGTCGAGGCCATTTCACCCCTCCACTTT
TRBJ2-2	TRBD1	TRBV19	NA	CASSMGTDPGELFF	TGTGCCAGTAGTATGGGGACAGATCCCGGGGAGCTGTTTTTT
TRBJ2-2	NA	TRBV7-6	few	CASSLLFGELFF	TGTGCCAGCAGCTTATTATTCGGGGAGCTGTTTTTT
TRBJ1-1	NA	TRBV4-1	NA	CASSQPTRGNTEAFF	TGCGCCAGCAGCCAACCAACCAGGGGGAACACTGAAGCTTTCTTT
TRBJ2-1	TRBD1	TRBV7-3	NA	CASSLTLGTGPFGEQFF	TGTGCCAGCAGCTTAACCCTCGGGACAGGCCCTTTCGGTGAGCAGTTCTTC
TRBJ2-1	TRBD1	TRBV15	NA	CATSRDLAGGNEQFF	TGTGCCACCAGCAGAGATTTAGCAGGGGGCAATGAGCAGTTCTTC
TRBJ2-7	NA	TRBV2	NA	CASSLLGGGNEQYF	TGTGCCAGCAGCCTACTAGGGGGCGGGAACGAGCAGTACTTC
TRBJ1-1	NA	TRBV18	NA	CASSPPRGVNTEAFF	TGTGCCAGCTCACCACCTCGGGGGGTGAACACTGAAGCTTTCTTT
TRBJ2-5	TRBD2	TRBV27	NA	CASSLSGLGAETQYF	TGTGCCAGCAGTTTATCGGGACTAGGGGCAGAGACCCAGTACTTC
TRBJ2-7	NA	TRBV5-5	once	CASSVGGGIYEQYF	TGTGCCAGCAGCGTCGGGGGTGGGATTTACGAGCAGTACTTC
TRBJ2-4	NA	TRBV19	NA	CASSPGFGTKNIQYF	TGTGCCAGTAGTCCGGGGTTCGGGACCAAAAACATTCAGTACTTC
TRBJ1-3	NA	TRBV5-5	NA	CASSLSPALGNTIYF	TGTGCCAGCAGCTTATCGCCCGCGCTAGGAAACACCATATATTTT
TRBJ1-1	NA	TRBV12-5	NA	CASGLPRVEYAFF	TGTGCTAGTGGTTTGCCCCGAGTTGAATACGCTTTCTTT